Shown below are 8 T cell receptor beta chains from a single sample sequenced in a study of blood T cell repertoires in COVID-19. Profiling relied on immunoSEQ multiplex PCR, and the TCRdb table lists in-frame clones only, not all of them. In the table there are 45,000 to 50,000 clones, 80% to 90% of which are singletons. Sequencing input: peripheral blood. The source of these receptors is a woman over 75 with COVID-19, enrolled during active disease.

In DNA form, the CDR3 reads TGTGCCAGCAGCTTGGGGACTAGCGGGCTTAAGGGGAAGACCCAGTACTTC. Amino acid sequence: CASSLGTSGLKGKTQYF. V gene TRBV7-2 combines with J gene TRBJ2-5; the match to TRBD2 covers 12 bases. This CDR3 spans 17 amino acids. In germline, CDR1 is SGHTA, CDR2 FQGNSA. V trimming: 3 bases; J trimming: 6 bases; junction bases outside the gene matches: 11.

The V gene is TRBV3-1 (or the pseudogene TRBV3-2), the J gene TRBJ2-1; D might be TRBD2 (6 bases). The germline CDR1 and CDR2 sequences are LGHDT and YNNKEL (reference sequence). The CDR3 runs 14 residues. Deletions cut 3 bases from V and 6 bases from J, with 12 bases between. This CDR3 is CASSQPGESNEQFF. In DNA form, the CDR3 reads TGTGCCAGCAGCCAGCCGGGAGAGAGCAATGAGCAGTTCTTC.

The CDR3, as DNA: TGTGCCAGCAGTCGCGGGACAGGGGTGGGCACAGATACGCAGTATTTT. Translating gives CASSRGTGVGTDTQYF. The chain couples TRBV27 to TRBJ2-3, with TRBD1 matching over 10 bases. Per the germline V gene, CDR1 is MNHEY and CDR2 is SMNVEV (reference sequence). The CDR3 sequence is 16 residues long. The ends lost 5 bases at V and 1 base at J; junction bases unmatched: 6.

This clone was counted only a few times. The CDR3 sequence is CASSLTENTEAFF. Here the CDR3 DNA reads TGTGCCAGCAGCCTTACAGAGAACACTGAAGCTTTCTTT. The chain employs TRBV7-3 and TRBJ1-1; D is ambiguous. CDR1 and CDR2 (germline): SGHTA, FQGTGA. The V gene lost 5 bases and the J gene lost 1 base, with 8 bases spanning the gap. The CDR3 runs 13 residues.

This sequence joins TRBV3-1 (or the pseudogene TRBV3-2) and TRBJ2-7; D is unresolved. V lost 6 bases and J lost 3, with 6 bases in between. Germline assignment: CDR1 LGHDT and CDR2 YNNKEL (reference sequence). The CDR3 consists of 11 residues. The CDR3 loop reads CASRGSYEQYF. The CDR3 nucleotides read TGTGCCAGCAGGGGCAGCTACGAGCAGTACTTC.

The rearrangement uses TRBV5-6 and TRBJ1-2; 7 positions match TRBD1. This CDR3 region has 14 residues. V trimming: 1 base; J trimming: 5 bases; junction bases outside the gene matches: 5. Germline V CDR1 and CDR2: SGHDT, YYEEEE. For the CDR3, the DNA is TGTGCCAGCAGCTTGACAGGGGTCGGTTATGGCTACACCTTC. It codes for CASSLTGVGYGYTF.

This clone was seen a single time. CDR3 region: CASSPRQGTDTEAFF. Written as DNA, the CDR3 is TGTGCCAGCAGCCCGAGACAGGGGACGGACACTGAAGCTTTCTTT. The rearrangement uses TRBV9 and TRBJ1-1; 8 bases map to TRBD1. V was pared by 4 bases and J by 3 bases, with 8 bases of the junction left unmatched. In germline, CDR1 is SGDLS, CDR2 YYNGEE. The CDR3 spans 15 residues.

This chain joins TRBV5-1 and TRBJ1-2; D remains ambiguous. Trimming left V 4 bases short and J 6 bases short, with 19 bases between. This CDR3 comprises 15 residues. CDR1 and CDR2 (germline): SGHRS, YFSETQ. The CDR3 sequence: CASSVRPVLINGYTF. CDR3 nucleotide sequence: TGCGCCAGCAGCGTTAGACCCGTACTAATTAATGGCTACACCTTC.